Listed here is a single TCR beta chain. The repertoire was sequenced with immunoSEQ multiplex PCR; TCRdb's copy has only in-frame clones and lacks some. The data show hundreds of thousands of clones, around 80% seen once. The sample originates from a study of blood T cell repertoires in COVID-19. CDR3 length: 16 residues. Trimming took 4 bases from V and 3 from J; bases not matched to a gene: 7. Looked up from germline, CDR1 is MRHNA and CDR2 is SNTAGT. The rearrangement joins TRBV6-4 to TRBJ1-5; 9 bases align to TRBD1. The sequenced sample consisted of PBMCs or T cells enriched from blood (not recorded which). The receptor comes from a man in his thirties or forties with acute COVID-19. The DNA of the CDR3 is TGTGCCAGCAGTGGCTCCGGGACAGGGCCCAATCAGCCCCAGCATTTT. It is translated as CASSGSGTGPNQPQHF.